The entry below describes one T cell receptor beta chain. This sample was included in a study of blood T cell repertoires in COVID-19. About the study: COVID-19 samples, acute and convalescent, were from the United States, Italy and Spain.

In the original analysis: Amplification of reference gene primers was used by the study to estimate nucleated cell counts. Profiled with immunoSEQ multiplex PCR; TCRdb holds only in-frame clones, not every one. From that table come the V and J calls and clone size; the DNA was used to work out D and trimming. The repertoire consists of 90,000 to 110,000 clones, with approximately 78% occurring once and the leading ten covering approximately 15%. V gave up 6 bases and J gave up 0 bases; unmatched junction bases: 7. Germline V gene lookup returns CDR1 ENHRY and CDR2 SYGVKD. The CDR3 is 16 amino acids. The source of this sequence is a woman aged 80 or older with acute or convalescent COVID-19. Sequenced material: peripheral blood. V is TRBV10-3 and J is TRBJ1-4; TRBD1 agrees at 7 bases. DNA of the CDR3: TGTGCCATCAGGGCCGGGACAGCAGCAACTAATGAAAAACTGTTTTTT. Translation gives CAIRAGTAATNEKLFF.